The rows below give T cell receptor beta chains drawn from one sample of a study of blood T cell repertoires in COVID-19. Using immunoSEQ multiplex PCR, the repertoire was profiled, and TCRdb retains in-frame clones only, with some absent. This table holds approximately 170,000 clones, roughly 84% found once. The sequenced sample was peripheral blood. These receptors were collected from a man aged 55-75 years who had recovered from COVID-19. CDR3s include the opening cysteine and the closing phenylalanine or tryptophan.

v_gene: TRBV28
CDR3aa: CASYSRQGLSYNSPLHF

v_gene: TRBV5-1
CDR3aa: CASSLAGTGYTDTQYF

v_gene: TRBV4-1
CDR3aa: CASSQERENYGYTF

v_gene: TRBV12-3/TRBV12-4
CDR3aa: CASSPHSRDEQYF

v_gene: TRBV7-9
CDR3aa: CASSLFSGRGEEQFF

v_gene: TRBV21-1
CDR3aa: CASNASGNGNTIYF

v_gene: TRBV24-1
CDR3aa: CATSGQDRSYEQYF

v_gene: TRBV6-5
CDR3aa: CASRGDRVRPGELFF

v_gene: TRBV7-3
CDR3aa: CASSLQGSIISYEQYF

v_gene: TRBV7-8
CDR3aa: CASSFGSAATSGNTIYF

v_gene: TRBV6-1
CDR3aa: CASSEASGDGEKLFF

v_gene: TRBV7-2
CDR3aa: CASSQRGLNTEAFF

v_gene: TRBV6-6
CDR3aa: CASRVQVAVGHNEQFF

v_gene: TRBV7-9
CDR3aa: CASSSGTGFYEQYF

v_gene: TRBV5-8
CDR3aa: CASSLAGNQPQHF

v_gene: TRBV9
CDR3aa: CASSRIVLGQDEQFF

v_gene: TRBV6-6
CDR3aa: CASSYSHSTDTQYF

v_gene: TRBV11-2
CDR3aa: CASSLDYGGLTDTQYF

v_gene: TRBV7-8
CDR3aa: CASSLEGTANSPLHF

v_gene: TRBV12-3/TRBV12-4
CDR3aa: CASSWDRTVGYTF

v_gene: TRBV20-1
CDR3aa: CSASVGGFDNEQFF

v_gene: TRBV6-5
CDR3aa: CASRQSGTYYNEQFF

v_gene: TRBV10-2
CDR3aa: CASSESFQAGMDTQYF

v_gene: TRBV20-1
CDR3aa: CSARGAREAFF

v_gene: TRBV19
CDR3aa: CASSKGTANSGNTIYF

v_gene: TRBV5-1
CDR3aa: CASSLGGSVRNTEAFF

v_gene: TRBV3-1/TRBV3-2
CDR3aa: CASSQRGRDTEAFF

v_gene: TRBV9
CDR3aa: CASSVASSAAEAFF

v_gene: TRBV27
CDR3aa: CASRINTEAFF

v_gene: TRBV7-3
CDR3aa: CASSLNRGGATDTQYF